Detailed here is one TCR beta chain. Its target is unknown. The source of the sample is a study of radiotherapy plus CTLA-4 blockade in lung cancer. Study-wide results and limits: Dynamics of early blood T cell clones, together with interferon-beta, were reportedly the best predictors of response.

The data were produced by immunoSEQ multiplex PCR, yet TCRdb's version contains in-frame clones alone and is incomplete. The sample shows about 62,000 clones, roughly four fifths of them seen only once. Alongside CTLA-4 blockade with ipilimumab, patients with chemo-refractory metastatic non-small-cell lung cancer received focal radiation. This receptor was taken from a human donor with non-small cell lung cancer who had a complete response to radiotherapy plus ipilimumab. The sample in question was peripheral blood, obtained from a patient treated with radiotherapy plus ipilimumab.

CDR3 amino acids: CASSQGLGRMQFF. In nucleotides, the CDR3 is TGTGCCAGCAGCCAAGGTCTGGGGCGCATGCAGTTCTTC. The J gene is TRBJ2-1, the V gene TRBV14; weak D call: TRBD1 (5 bases). Germline V CDR1 and CDR2: SGHDN, FVKESK. The CDR3 contains 13 residues. V was clipped by 1 base and J by 12 bases, with 13 bases between them.